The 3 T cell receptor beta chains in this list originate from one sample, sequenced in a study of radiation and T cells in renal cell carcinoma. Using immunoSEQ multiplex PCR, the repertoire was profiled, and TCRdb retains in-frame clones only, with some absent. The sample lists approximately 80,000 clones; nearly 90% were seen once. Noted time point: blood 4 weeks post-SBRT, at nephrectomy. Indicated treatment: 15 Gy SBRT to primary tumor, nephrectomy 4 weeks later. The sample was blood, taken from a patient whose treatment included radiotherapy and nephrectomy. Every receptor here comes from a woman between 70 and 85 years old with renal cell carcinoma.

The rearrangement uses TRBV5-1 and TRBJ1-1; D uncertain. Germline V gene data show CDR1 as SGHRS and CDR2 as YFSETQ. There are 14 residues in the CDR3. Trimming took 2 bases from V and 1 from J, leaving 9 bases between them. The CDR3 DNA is TGCGCCAGCAGCTTCCGTTTAGGGAACACTGAAGCTTTCTTT. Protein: CASSFRLGNTEAFF.

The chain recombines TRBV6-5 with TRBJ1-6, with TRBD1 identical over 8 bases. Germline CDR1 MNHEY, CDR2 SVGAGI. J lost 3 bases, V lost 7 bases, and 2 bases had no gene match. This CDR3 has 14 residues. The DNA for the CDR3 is TGTGCCAGCACGGACAGGGTCTATAATTCACCCCTCCACTTT. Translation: CASTDRVYNSPLHF.

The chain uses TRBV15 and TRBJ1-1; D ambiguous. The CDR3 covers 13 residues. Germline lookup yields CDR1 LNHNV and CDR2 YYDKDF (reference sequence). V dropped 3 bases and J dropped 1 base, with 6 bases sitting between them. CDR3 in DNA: TGTGCCACCAGCAGCCGGGGGAACACTGAAGCTTTCTTT. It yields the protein CATSSRGNTEAFF.